These 21 T cell receptor beta chains were sequenced from one sample in a study of early T cells in non-severe SARS-CoV-2 infection. A single record per CDR3 protein comes from TCRdb applying MiXCR to the 5' RACE reads. The sample yields some 42,000 distinct CDR3 sequences, roughly 6.2% seen once. The starting material was whole blood, obtained at baseline. Every receptor here comes from an adult who was a healthcare worker with PCR-confirmed SARS-CoV-2 infection or an uninfected control (not recorded which).

There are many counts of this clonotype. V usage is TRBV4-3 and J usage is TRBJ1-5, with unresolved D. This CDR3 is built from 13 residues. Trimming cost V 0 bases and J 1 base, with 1 base left between them. Germline assignment: CDR1 LGHNA and CDR2 YSLEER. The CDR3 DNA is TGCGCCAGCAGCCAAGAGAGCAATCAGCCCCAGCATTTT. This gives the protein CASSQESNQPQHF.

Judged by abundance, this clonotype is medium-sized (0.01 to 0.1%). The chain recombines TRBV5-1 with TRBJ1-1; weak D call: TRBD1 (6 bases). Germline CDR1 is SGHRS and CDR2 is YFSETQ. CDR3 length equals 16 residues. V was cut by 8 bases and J by 6 bases, with 26 bases left in between. The CDR3 sequence is CASNAQGQVVKAEAFF. The CDR3 region has the DNA TGCGCCAGTAACGCGCAGGGGCAAGTAGTGAAGGCTGAAGCTTTCTTT. The entire variable domain, with the rest obtained from reference TRBV5-1 and TRBJ1-1, is as follows: KAGVTQTPRYLIKTRGQQVTLSCSPISGHRSVSWYQQTPGQGLQFLFEYFSETQRNKGNFPGRFSGRQFSNSRSEMNVSTLELGDSALYLCASNAQGQVVKAEAFFGQGTRLTVV.

This clonotype was seen at least ten times. This chain connects TRBV9 to TRBJ1-3; 7 bases align to TRBD1. The V segment lost 3 bases and the J segment 9 bases; nucleotides outside the gene matches: 9. The CDR3 contains 14 residues. Germline V CDR1 and CDR2: SGDLS, YYNGEE. CDR3: CASSDRTGDGTIYF. The CDR3 bases are TGTGCCAGCAGCGATCGGACAGGTGATGGCACCATATATTTT.

This clonotype was recorded many times. The J gene is TRBJ1-1, the V gene TRBV29-1; no clear D. This CDR3 has 13 amino acids. Germline assignment: CDR1 SQVTM and CDR2 ANQGSEA. With 1 base removed from V and 3 bases from J, the gap between germline ends came to 9 bases. The CDR3 reads CSVEADRYTEAFF. The CDR3 DNA reads as TGCAGCGTTGAAGCTGACCGGTACACTGAAGCTTTCTTT.

A few counts support this clonotype. The rearrangement links TRBV29-1 to TRBJ2-1; TRBD1 matches 8 bases. This CDR3 has 15 residues. Losses at the gene ends were 6 bases for V and 7 bases for J; bases not matched to a gene: 14. The germline CDR1 and CDR2 sequences are SQVTM and ANQGSEA. CDR3 amino acids: CSVPALPGGVNEQFF. In DNA form, the CDR3 reads TGCAGCGTGCCCGCTCTGCCAGGGGGCGTAAATGAGCAGTTCTTC.

This clonotype was counted only a few times. The chain links TRBV20-1 to TRBJ2-7; D remains unclear. Trimming removed 2 bases from V and 2 bases from J, with 16 bases in between. From germline, CDR1 is DFQATT and CDR2 SNEGSKA (reference sequence). The CDR3 runs 15 residues. In DNA form, the CDR3 reads TGCAGTGCTAGAACCGCTTGGCTCACAGCCTACGAGCAGTACTTC. It is translated as CSARTAWLTAYEQYF.

The sample holds many counts of this clonotype. The chain links TRBV29-1 to TRBJ2-5, with D unclear. This CDR3 has 13 amino acids. CDR1 is SQVTM and CDR2 is ANQGSEA in the germline V gene. The V end was cut by 2 bases, the J end by 7 bases, with 14 bases between. The CDR3 sequence: CSVERALGATQYF. The CDR3, as DNA: TGCAGCGTTGAACGCGCACTTGGCGCGACCCAGTACTTC.

The table lists this clonotype with many counts. The CDR3 DNA reads TGCAGCGTTCGGACAGGGGGCAAGTCCTATGGCTACACCTTC. It specifies CSVRTGGKSYGYTF. This chain connects TRBV29-1 to TRBJ1-2, with 11 bases identical to TRBD1. The germline gives CDR1 SQVTM, CDR2 ANQGSEA. Trimming removed 5 bases from V and 4 bases from J; junction bases left unmatched: 6. The CDR3 contains 14 residues. The full variable domain, rest sourced from reference TRBV29-1 and TRBJ1-2, is SAVISQKPSRDICQRGTSLTIQCQVDSQVTMMFWYRQQPGQSLTLIATANQGSEATYESGFVIDKFPISRPNLTFSTLTVSNMSPEDSSIYLCSVRTGGKSYGYTFGSGTRLTVV.

This clonotype has a handful of counts. The CDR3 region has the DNA TGTGCCAGTAGTACGTCCAACAGGGTCGCAAGCTACACCTTC. The encoded protein is CASSTSNRVASYTF. The rearrangement uses TRBV19 and TRBJ1-2; weak D call: TRBD1 (6 bases). The CDR3 has 14 residues. The germline CDR1 and CDR2 sequences are LNHDA and SQIVND (reference sequence). Between the trimmed V and J ends, which lost 4 bases and 9 bases, there was a span of 18 bases.

This clonotype was recorded many times. The V call is TRBV20-1, the J call TRBJ1-1, with TRBD1 matching 10 bases. Trimming removed 0 bases from V and 4 bases from J; junction bases left unmatched: 5. This CDR3 contains 15 residues. CDR1 is DFQATT and CDR2 is SNEGSKA in the germline V gene (reference sequence). The DNA of the CDR3 is TGCAGTGCTAGAGATAAGGGACAGGGGTTCACTGAAGCTTTCTTT. It encodes CSARDKGQGFTEAFF.

This chain uses TRBV20-1 with TRBJ1-4; D unclear. Germline V gene sequence: CDR1 DFQATT, CDR2 SNEGSKA (reference sequence). The CDR3 is made up of 15 amino acids. Trimming removed 0 bases at V and 0 bases at J, with 8 bases between. The CDR3 is CSARDSGATNEKLFF. In DNA, the CDR3 is TGCAGTGCTAGAGACTCGGGTGCAACTAATGAAAAACTGTTTTTT.

This clonotype was detected only a few times. The chain carries TRBV4-1 and TRBJ1-4, with D unclear. The CDR3 consists of 15 residues. The germline V and J ends were trimmed by 1 base and 8 bases, with 14 bases remaining between them. Germline assignment: CDR1 MGHRA and CDR2 YSYEKL. In nucleotides, the CDR3 is TGCGCCAGCAGCCAAGTTGGAGGGATAGCGGAAAAACTGTTTTTT. Translation gives CASSQVGGIAEKLFF.

This clonotype has a count of ten or more. The V and J genes are TRBV7-2 and TRBJ1-5; D uncertain. Trimming took off 7 bases at V and 0 bases at J, with 10 bases between the two ends. Germline CDR1 reads SGHTA; CDR2 reads FQGNSA. The CDR3 consists of 14 residues. DNA of the CDR3: TGTGCCAGCAACAGAATCGGTAGCAATCAGCCCCAGCATTTT. Translated, it gives CASNRIGSNQPQHF.

This clonotype was seen a handful of times. CDR3 in amino acids: CSALPLGWQYF. As DNA, the CDR3 is TGCAGTGCTCTACCCCTCGGTTGGCAGTACTTC. The chain links TRBV20-1 to TRBJ2-7; D call uncertain. V shed 5 bases and J shed 9 bases, with 14 bases lying between them. The CDR3 consists of 11 residues. In germline, CDR1 is DFQATT, CDR2 SNEGSKA (reference sequence).

The chain recombines TRBV6-2 or TRBV6-3 with TRBJ2-6; D might be TRBD2 (5 bases). V lost 5 bases and J lost 0, with 8 bases in between. Per germline, CDR1 MNHEY and CDR2 SVGEGT. The CDR3 consists of 15 residues. The CDR3 loop is CASSDRDSGANVLTF. Written as DNA, the CDR3 is TGTGCCAGCAGTGATCGGGACTCTGGGGCCAACGTCCTGACTTTC.

This clonotype was seen repeatedly, ten times or more. Mismatch with germline at one junction end may stem from a read error. The rearrangement links TRBV6-5 to TRBJ2-1; D is unresolved. CDR1 and CDR2 from the germline V gene are MNHEY and SVGAGI. The CDR3 loop spans 11 amino acids. This CDR3 is CASTSHNEQFF. CDR3 in DNA: TGTGCCAGCACCTCCCACAATGAGCAGTTCTTC.

V and J are TRBV12-3 or TRBV12-4 and TRBJ1-6, with no clear D. V lost 7 bases and J 7 bases, leaving 8 bases between the germline ends. The CDR3 spans 12 residues. CDR3 coding DNA: TGTGCCAGCACCCACACCAATTCACCCCTCCACTTT. It is translated as CASTHTNSPLHF.

In its sample, this clonotype was seen many times. V and J are TRBV6-1 and TRBJ2-3; D unresolved. The CDR3 spans 15 residues. Germline lookup yields CDR1 MNHNS and CDR2 SASEGT. Trimming shortened V by 4 bases and J by 0 bases, and 11 bases separated the two germline ends. The CDR3 coding sequence is TGTGCCAGCAGTGTTCTGCCCCGGAGCACAGATACGCAGTATTTT. Translating gives CASSVLPRSTDTQYF.

This clonotype was counted many times. The chain couples TRBV12-3 or TRBV12-4 to TRBJ2-3; 8 positions match TRBD1. The V segment lost 5 bases and the J segment 4 bases; nucleotides outside the gene matches: 5. This CDR3 comprises 14 residues. CDR3 DNA sequence: TGTGCCAGCAGTCTCGGACAGGGTTCAGATACGCAGTATTTT. Protein sequence: CASSLGQGSDTQYF.

As to this clonotype: The CDR3 ends on some other residue instead of the conserved phenylalanine or tryptophan, so this is likely a read error. V gene TRBV7-3 combines with J gene TRBJ2-5, with 10 bases identical to TRBD2. Germline trimming cut 5 bases from V and 4 bases from J; bases unmatched to any gene: 7. The germline gives CDR1 SGHTA, CDR2 FQGTGA. This CDR3 has 15 residues. The CDR3 loop is CASSVAGGPGETQYL. CDR3 DNA sequence: TGTGCCAGCAGCGTAGCGGGGGGCCCGGGAGAGACCCAGTACCTC.

This clonotype was counted a few times. This sequence joins TRBV29-1 and TRBJ2-7; TRBD1 is a possible D gene (5 bases). The germline V gene encodes CDR1 SQVTM and CDR2 ANQGSEA. The CDR3 consists of 16 residues. Trimming pared 2 bases from V and 4 bases from J, leaving 21 bases between. Here the CDR3 reads CSVETVRNSGLYEQYF. In DNA form, the CDR3 reads TGCAGCGTTGAAACCGTGAGAAATTCAGGGCTGTACGAGCAGTACTTC.